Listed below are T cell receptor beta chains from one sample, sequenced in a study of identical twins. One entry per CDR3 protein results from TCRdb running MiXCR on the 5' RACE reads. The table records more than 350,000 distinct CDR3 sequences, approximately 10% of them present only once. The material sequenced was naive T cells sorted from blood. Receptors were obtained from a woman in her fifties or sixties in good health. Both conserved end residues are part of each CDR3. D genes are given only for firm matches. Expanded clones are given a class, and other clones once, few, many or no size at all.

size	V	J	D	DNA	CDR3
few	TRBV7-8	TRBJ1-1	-	TGTGCCAGCAGCCCCTATTTTGCGAACACTGAAGCTTTCTTT	CASSPYFANTEAFF
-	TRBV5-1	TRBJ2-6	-	TGCGCCAGCAGCTTCCGCCCGTCTGGGGCCAACGTCCTGACTTTC	CASSFRPSGANVLTF
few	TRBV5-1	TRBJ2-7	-	TGCGCCAGCAGCTTGGTACCCGGGCTAGAGAGCGAGCAGTACTTC	CASSLVPGLESEQYF
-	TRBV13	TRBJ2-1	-	TGTGCCAGCAGCTTATATCCGGGACTCGCCTTGGGGGAGCAGTTCTTC	CASSLYPGLALGEQFF
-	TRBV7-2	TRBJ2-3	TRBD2	TGTGCCAGCAGCCCAAGCCGGACTAGCGGGATAACAGATACGCAGTATTTT	CASSPSRTSGITDTQYF
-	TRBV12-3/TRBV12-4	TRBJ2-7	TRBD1	TGTGCCAGCAACCCGACAGGGTTTCACAGCGAGCAGTACTTC	CASNPTGFHSEQYF
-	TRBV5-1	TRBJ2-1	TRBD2	TGCGCCAGCAGCTTGGAGACACTAGCGGGGCTGTCAAATGAGCAGTTCTTC	CASSLETLAGLSNEQFF
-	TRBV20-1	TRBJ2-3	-	TGCAGTGCTAGAGTGCGGGGAGGGGGACAGACGCAGTATTTT	CSARVRGGGQTQYF
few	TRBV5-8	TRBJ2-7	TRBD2	TGTGCCAGCAGCCGGGGACTAGCGGGAGTCTACGAGCAGTACTTC	CASSRGLAGVYEQYF
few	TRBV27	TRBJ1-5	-	TGTGCCAGCAGTTTAAACCCCATGAGAGGTCAGCCCCAGCATTTT	CASSLNPMRGQPQHF
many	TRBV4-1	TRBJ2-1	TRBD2	TGCGCCAGCAGCCCCGGGGTAGCGGGGCATAAGAACAATGAGCAGTTCTTC	CASSPGVAGHKNNEQFF
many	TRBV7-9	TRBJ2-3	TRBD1	TGTGCCAGCACATCGCCGGGACAGGGGGTCCCAGATACGCAGTATTTT	CASTSPGQGVPDTQYF
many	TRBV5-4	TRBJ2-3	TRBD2	TGTGCCAGCAGCCTAGGTGGACTAGCGGGATCCACAGATACGCAGTATTTT	CASSLGGLAGSTDTQYF
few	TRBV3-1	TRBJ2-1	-	TGTGCCAGCAGCCACTGGCGGGACAATGAGCAGTTCTTC	CASSHWRDNEQFF
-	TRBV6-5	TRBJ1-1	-	TGTGCCAGCAGTTACTCCAGGGTTGAAGCTTTCTTT	CASSYSRVEAFF
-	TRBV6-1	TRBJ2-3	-	TGTGCCAGCAGGTTACAGGGCACAGATACGCAGTATTTT	CASRLQGTDTQYF
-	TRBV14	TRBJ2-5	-	TGTGCCAGCAGCCTAAATATGGTACAATCGGAGACCCAGTACTTC	CASSLNMVQSETQYF
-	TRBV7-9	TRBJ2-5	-	TGTGCCAGCGACCAGGGGAGGACCTTCCAAGAGACCCAGTACTTC	CASDQGRTFQETQYF
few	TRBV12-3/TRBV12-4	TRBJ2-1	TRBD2	TGTGCCAGCAGCTCTTCCGGGACTAGCTTCTACAATGAGCAGTTCTTC	CASSSSGTSFYNEQFF
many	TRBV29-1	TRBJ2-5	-	TGCAGCGTTGGTGGGAAGACAGTTATGGAGACCCAGTACTTC	CSVGGKTVMETQYF
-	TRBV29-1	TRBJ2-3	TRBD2	TGCAGCGTTAAACTAGCGGGAGTGGCAGATACGCAGTATTTT	CSVKLAGVADTQYF